This T cell receptor beta chain was retrieved from a study of beta chain features in type 1 diabetes. Overall study results and limits: Type 1 diabetes patients showed fewer insertions and more deletions at VDJ junctions.

CDR1 is MNHEY, CDR2 SMNVEV, per germline (reference sequence). V was clipped by 6 bases and J by 5 bases; unmatched bases: 9. This CDR3 is built from 15 residues. This clone was seen a handful of times. The antigen is not known. The authors reverse transcribed all of the isolated RNA, so sequencing captured expressed TCRB transcripts. TCRdb's copy holds only in-frame clones and misses some; the assay was immunoSEQ multiplex PCR. In the table there are around 310,000 clones, approximately 9.9% of which are singletons. The J gene is TRBJ2-7, the V gene TRBV27, with 11 bases that match TRBD2. The receptor was derived from a young woman in good health. Sequencing used naive CD4+ T cells from blood. The CDR3 here is CASRNRGTSGDEQYF. CDR3 nucleotide sequence: TGTGCCAGCAGAAATCGTGGGACTAGCGGCGACGAGCAGTACTTC.